These 23 T cell receptor beta chains were sequenced from one sample in a study of T cell changes during pregnancy in multiple sclerosis. Method: immunoSEQ multiplex PCR; TCRdb's copy keeps in-frame clones and lacks some. The sample has roughly 100,000 clones; around 91% are singletons. Source: peripheral blood, taken after pregnancy. The receptors originated from a female donor with multiple sclerosis, enrolled in a pregnancy study.

This chain uses TRBV18 with TRBJ2-7; tentative D call: TRBD1 (6 bases). The CDR3 contains 14 residues. Germline assignment: CDR1 KGHSH and CDR2 LQKENI. V shed 6 bases and J shed 3 bases, with 15 bases lying between them. The CDR3: CASSSWDTYYEQYF. The CDR3 DNA reads as TGTGCCAGCTCTTCCTGGGACACCTACTACGAGCAGTACTTC. Together with reference TRBV18 and TRBJ2-7, the CDR3 gives the full variable domain: NAGVMQNPRHLVRRRGQEARLRCSPMKGHSHVYWYRQLPEEGLKFMVYLQKENIIDESGMPKERFSAEFPKEGPSILRIQQVVRGDSAAYFCASSSWDTYYEQYFGPGTRLTVT.

V usage is TRBV2 and J usage is TRBJ2-2; the match to TRBD2 covers 8 bases. V was pared by 7 bases and J by 6 bases, with 4 bases of the junction left unmatched. The germline V gene has CDR1 SNHLY and CDR2 FYNNEI. The CDR3 consists of 13 residues. The CDR3 nucleotides read TGTGCCAGCACCGGGGGGGGGTCCGGGGAGCTGTTTTTT. Translation: CASTGGGSGELFF. The whole variable domain, filled in from reference TRBV2 and TRBJ2-2, reads EPEVTQTPSHQVTQMGQEVILRCVPISNHLYFYWYRQILGQKVEFLVSFYNNEISEKSEIFDDQFSVERPDGSNFTLKIRSTKLEDSAMYFCASTGGGSGELFFGEGSRLTVL.

V is TRBV9 and J is TRBJ1-1; D gene ambiguous. The CDR3 sequence is 15 residues long. The V end lost 0 bases, the J end lost 0 bases, and 9 bases lay between the germline ends. The germline CDR1 and CDR2 sequences are SGDLS and YYNGEE. Here the CDR3 reads CASSVGVALNTEAFF. CDR3 in DNA: TGTGCCAGCAGCGTAGGGGTAGCCTTGAACACTGAAGCTTTCTTT.

This rearrangement joins TRBV9 to TRBJ1-1, with D tentatively TRBD1 (6 bases). This CDR3 has 16 amino acids. In germline, CDR1 is SGDLS, CDR2 YYNGEE. V lost 0 bases and J lost 4, with 16 bases in between. This CDR3 is CASSVGVGGDGTEAFF. The CDR3 DNA follows: TGTGCCAGCAGCGTAGGTGTAGGGGGTGACGGCACTGAAGCTTTCTTT. Using reference TRBV9 and TRBJ1-1 for the parts outside the CDR3, the full variable domain is DSGVTQTPKHLITATGQRVTLRCSPRSGDLSVYWYQQSLDQGLQFLIQYYNGEERAKGNILERFSAQQFPDLHSELNLSSLELGDSALYFCASSVGVGGDGTEAFFGQGTRLTVV.

The chain is built from TRBV6-5 and TRBJ1-5; D is uncertain. Trimming shortened V by 2 bases and J by 0 bases, and 8 bases separated the two germline ends. The CDR3 totals 15 residues. Germline V gene sequence: CDR1 MNHEY, CDR2 SVGAGI. The CDR3 reads CASSYSFYSNQPQHF. The CDR3 region has the DNA TGTGCCAGCAGTTACAGCTTCTATAGCAATCAGCCCCAGCATTTT.

This clone was found a few times. The J gene is TRBJ1-3, the V gene TRBV7-2; D uncertain. CDR1 is SGHTA, CDR2 FQGNSA, per germline. The CDR3 spans 11 residues. V was clipped by 10 bases and J by 2 bases, with 6 bases between them. The CDR3 DNA is TGTGCCACCAAAACTGGAAACACCATATATTTT. Its protein product is CATKTGNTIYF.

V usage is TRBV13 and J usage is TRBJ2-7; 7 bases are a match to TRBD1. The CDR3 covers 14 residues. Germline lookup yields CDR1 PRHDT and CDR2 FYEKMQ (reference sequence). V shed 4 bases and J 2 bases; nucleotides not matched to a gene: 5. The CDR3 DNA reads as TGTGCCAGCAGCTCCGGACAGGTTGCCTACGAGCAGTACTTC. Its translation: CASSSGQVAYEQYF.

The rearrangement joins TRBV7-9 to TRBJ1-5; perhaps TRBD1 as D (5 bases). CDR3 length equals 14 residues. V lost 1 base and J lost 3, with 7 bases in between. Germline V lookup: CDR1 SEHNR, CDR2 FQNEAQ (reference sequence). The CDR3 loop reads CASSLGGVNQPQHF. The CDR3 DNA reads as TGTGCCAGCAGCTTAGGGGGGGTCAATCAGCCCCAGCATTTT.

The chain employs TRBV4-2 and TRBJ2-2; 8 bases align to TRBD1. Germline loops: CDR1 LGHNA, CDR2 YNFKEQ. The CDR3 has 15 residues. V lost 4 bases to trimming and J lost 2 bases; unmatched junction nucleotides: 3. DNA of the CDR3: TGTGCCAGCAGCCCCGGACAGGGAAACACCGGGGAGCTGTTTTTT. The encoded protein is CASSPGQGNTGELFF.

The chain uses TRBV19 and TRBJ1-5; 8 bases match TRBD1. The CDR3 covers 14 residues. Trimming cost V 5 bases and J 7 bases; bases outside gene matches: 7. The V gene's germline CDR1 is LNHDA and CDR2 SQIVND (reference sequence). The CDR3 DNA reads TGTGCCAGTAGTCCTCGGACAGGGAGGCAGCCCCAGCATTTT. It translates to CASSPRTGRQPQHF.

V and J are TRBV28 and TRBJ2-1, with TRBD1 matching over 8 bases. V dropped 7 bases and J dropped 7; count of bases not matched to a gene: 12. CDR1 is MDHEN, CDR2 SYDVKM, per germline. The CDR3 totals 15 residues. CDR3 coding DNA: TGTGCCAGCAATGGTCCGGACAGGGTACGTAATGAGCAGTTCTTC. Translation gives CASNGPDRVRNEQFF.

The chain employs TRBV7-9 and TRBJ2-2, with D possibly being TRBD1 (5 bases). Trimming took 5 bases from V and 2 from J, leaving 15 bases between them. Germline V CDR1 and CDR2: SEHNR, FQNEAQ (reference sequence). The CDR3 is made up of 16 amino acids. This CDR3 reads CASSLQVQVNTGELFF. CDR3 bases: TGTGCCAGCAGCCTACAAGTACAGGTCAACACCGGGGAGCTGTTTTTT.

The chain couples TRBV11-2 to TRBJ1-2, with D possibly being TRBD1 (5 bases). CDR3 length equals 13 residues. Trimming removed 4 bases from V and 8 bases from J, with 14 bases in between. Germline CDR1 and CDR2: SGHAT and FQNNGV. The CDR3: CASSSSVGGGYTF. The CDR3, as DNA: TGTGCCAGCAGCTCGTCCGTGGGGGGGGGCTACACCTTC.

The chain recombines TRBV5-4 with TRBJ1-5, with D possibly being TRBD1 (5 bases). The CDR3 has 16 residues. V shed 1 base and J shed 7 bases, with 18 bases lying between them. Germline V gene lookup returns CDR1 SGHNT and CDR2 YYREEE (reference sequence). The CDR3 DNA follows: TGTGCCAGCAGCTTGACGGTGCGGGGGACTTCCCAGCCCCAGCATTTT. It is translated as CASSLTVRGTSQPQHF. Supplemented by reference TRBV5-4 and TRBJ1-5, the full variable domain reads ETGVTQSPTHLIKTRGQQVTLRCSSQSGHNTVSWYQQALGQGPQFIFQYYREEENGRGNFPPRFSGLQFPNYSSELNVNALELDDSALYLCASSLTVRGTSQPQHFGDGTRLSIL.

In this sample, this clone turned up once. The chain recombines TRBV18 with TRBJ1-2; possible D gene TRBD1, 6 bases. This CDR3 is built from 15 residues. Germline CDR1 and CDR2: KGHSH and LQKENI. The V end was cut by 3 bases, the J end by 3 bases, with 14 bases between. The CDR3 DNA sequence: TGTGCCAGCTCACCCCTAGACGCAGGGGACTATGGCTACACCTTC. Residues: CASSPLDAGDYGYTF.

This clone has only one observation. The chain employs TRBV18 and TRBJ2-1; the D gene is possibly TRBD2 (6 bases). Trimming removed 2 bases at V and 9 bases at J, with 17 bases between. The CDR3 length is 15 residues. CDR1 and CDR2 from the germline V gene are KGHSH and LQKENI. The CDR3 DNA reads as TGTGCCAGCTCACCAGACATATCGGGAGCTGGTGAGCAGTTCTTC. It codes for CASSPDISGAGEQFF.

V usage is TRBV19 and J usage is TRBJ2-7; possibly TRBD1 for D (6 bases). This CDR3 has 15 amino acids. Germline V CDR1 and CDR2: LNHDA, SQIVND (reference sequence). V gave up 4 bases and J gave up 2 bases, with 15 bases separating them. CDR3 in amino acids: CASSTTGIKPYEQYF. The CDR3 region has the DNA TGTGCCAGTAGTACAACAGGGATTAAACCCTACGAGCAGTACTTC.

This clone was seen only once. The rearrangement uses TRBV19 and TRBJ2-1; the match to TRBD1 covers 8 bases. V dropped 6 bases and J dropped 3; count of bases not matched to a gene: 7. The CDR3 is 15 amino acids. CDR1 is LNHDA, CDR2 SQIVND, per germline (reference sequence). This CDR3 reads CASSPDRGFYNEQFF. CDR3 DNA sequence: TGTGCCAGTAGCCCCGACAGGGGTTTCTACAATGAGCAGTTCTTC.

The V and J genes are TRBV5-4 and TRBJ2-1; TRBD2 agrees at 9 bases. CDR3 length: 16 amino acids. V lost 9 bases, J lost 2 bases, and 12 bases stayed unmatched. The germline V gene has CDR1 SGHNT and CDR2 YYREEE (reference sequence). The CDR3 loop reads CATQTGGGAPYNEQFF. DNA for the CDR3: TGTGCCACCCAAACAGGCGGGGGGGCCCCCTACAATGAGCAGTTCTTC.

The V gene is TRBV27, the J gene TRBJ2-2; TRBD2 matches at 11 bases. There are 16 residues in the CDR3. Germline V lookup: CDR1 MNHEY, CDR2 SMNVEV (reference sequence). Trimming cost V 1 base and J 3 bases; bases outside gene matches: 1. The CDR3 nucleotides read TGTGCCAGCAGTTTATTACTAGCGGGAGACACCGGGGAGCTGTTTTTT. This encodes CASSLLLAGDTGELFF.

The chain joins TRBV5-1 to TRBJ2-1; 12 nucleotides agree with TRBD2. Germline V gene lookup returns CDR1 SGHRS and CDR2 YFSETQ. The CDR3 runs 16 residues. V lost 0 bases to trimming and J lost 3 bases; unmatched junction nucleotides: 1. The CDR3 region has the DNA TGCGCCAGCAGCTTGGGACTAGCGGGGGACTACAATGAGCAGTTCTTC. This codes for CASSLGLAGDYNEQFF.

The genes are TRBV6-1 and TRBJ2-7, with 10 bases matching TRBD1. This CDR3 is 14 amino acids long. Germline values: CDR1 MNHNS, CDR2 SASEGT. V lost 7 bases, J lost 2 bases, and 5 bases stayed unmatched. The DNA of the CDR3 is TGTGCCAGCAAGACCGGGACAGGGGCCTACGAGCAGTACTTC. The encoded protein is CASKTGTGAYEQYF.

The chain couples TRBV7-8 to TRBJ1-5, with D maybe TRBD1 (5 bases). The CDR3 spans 14 residues. The germline V gene has CDR1 SGHVS and CDR2 FQNEAQ. V was cut by 0 bases and J by 7 bases, with 10 bases left in between. The CDR3 loop reads CASSLAGGRQPQHF. CDR3 sequence (DNA): TGTGCCAGCAGCTTAGCGGGGGGAAGGCAGCCCCAGCATTTT.